The T cell receptor (beta chain) under discussion was sequenced for a study of cytomegalovirus exposure and HLA in healthy donors. Broader study findings: Later work showed greater clonal expansion in HLA-associated TCR beta chains than in equally common others.

This clone was picked up a small number of times. No antigen is known for it. PCR involved 60 Vbeta and 13 Jbeta primers. Using immunoSEQ multiplex PCR, the repertoire was profiled, and TCRdb retains in-frame clones only, with some absent. The sample lists 150,000 or so clones, nearly 70% occurring once. Unrecorded immune exposures were likely, despite nominal health at sampling. Sequencing was performed on PBMCs. The sequence was collected from a young man in good health and CMV-seropositive.

The CDR3 DNA reads TGTGCCAGCAGTGGGGTACAGGGGGCGAACGAGCAGTACTTC. Amino acid sequence: CASSGVQGANEQYF. The genes are TRBV6-5 and TRBJ2-7; 9 bases are shared with TRBD1. Germline CDR1 is MNHEY and CDR2 is SVGAGI. Unmatched junction bases numbered 7, after V lost 5 bases and J lost 5 bases. The CDR3 is 14 residues long.